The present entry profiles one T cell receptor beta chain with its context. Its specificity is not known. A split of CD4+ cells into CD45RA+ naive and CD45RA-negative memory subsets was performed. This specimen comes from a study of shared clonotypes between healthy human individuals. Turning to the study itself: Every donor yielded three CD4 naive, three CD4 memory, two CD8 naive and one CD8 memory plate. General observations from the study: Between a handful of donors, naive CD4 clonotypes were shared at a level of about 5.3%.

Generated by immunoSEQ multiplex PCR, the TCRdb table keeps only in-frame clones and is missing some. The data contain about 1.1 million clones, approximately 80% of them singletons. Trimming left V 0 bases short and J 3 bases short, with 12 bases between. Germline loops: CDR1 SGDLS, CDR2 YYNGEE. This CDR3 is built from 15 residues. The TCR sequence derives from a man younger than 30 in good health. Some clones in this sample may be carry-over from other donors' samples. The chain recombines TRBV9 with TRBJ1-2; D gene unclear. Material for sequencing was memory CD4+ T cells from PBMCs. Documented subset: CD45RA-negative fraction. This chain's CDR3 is CASSVGRGSDYGYTF. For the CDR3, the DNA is TGTGCCAGCAGCGTAGGTCGGGGATCGGACTATGGCTACACCTTC.